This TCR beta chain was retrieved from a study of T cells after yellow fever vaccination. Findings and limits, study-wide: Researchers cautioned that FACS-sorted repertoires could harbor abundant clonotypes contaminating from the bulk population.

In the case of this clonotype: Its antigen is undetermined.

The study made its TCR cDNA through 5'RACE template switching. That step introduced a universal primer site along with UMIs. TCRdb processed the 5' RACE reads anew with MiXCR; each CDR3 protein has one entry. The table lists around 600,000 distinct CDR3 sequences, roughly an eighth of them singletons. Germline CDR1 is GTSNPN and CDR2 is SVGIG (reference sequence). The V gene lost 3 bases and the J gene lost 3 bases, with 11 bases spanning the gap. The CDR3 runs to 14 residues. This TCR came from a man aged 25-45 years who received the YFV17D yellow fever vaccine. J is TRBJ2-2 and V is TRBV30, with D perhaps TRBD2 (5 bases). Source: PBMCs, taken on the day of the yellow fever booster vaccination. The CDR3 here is CAWRPLADTGELFF. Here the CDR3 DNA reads TGTGCCTGGAGGCCGCTAGCCGACACCGGGGAGCTGTTTTTT. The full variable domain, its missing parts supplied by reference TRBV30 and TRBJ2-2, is SQTIHQWPATLVQPVGSPLSLECTVEGTSNPNLYWYRQAAGRGLQLLFYSVGIGQISSEVPQNLSASRPQDRQFILSSKKLLLSDSGFYLCAWRPLADTGELFFGEGSRLTVL.